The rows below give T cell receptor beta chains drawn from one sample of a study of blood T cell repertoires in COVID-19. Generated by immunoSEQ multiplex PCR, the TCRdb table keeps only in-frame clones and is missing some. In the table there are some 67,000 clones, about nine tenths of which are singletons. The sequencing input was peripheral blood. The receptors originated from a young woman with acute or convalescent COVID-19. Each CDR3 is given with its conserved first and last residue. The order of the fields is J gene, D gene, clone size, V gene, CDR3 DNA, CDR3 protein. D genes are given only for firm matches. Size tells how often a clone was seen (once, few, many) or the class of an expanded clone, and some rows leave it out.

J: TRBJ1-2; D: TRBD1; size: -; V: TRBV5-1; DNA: TGCGCCAGCAGCCCATCCGGGACAGGGGCTTATGGCTACACCTTC; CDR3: CASSPSGTGAYGYTF
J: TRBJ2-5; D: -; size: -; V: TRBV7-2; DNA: TGTGCCAGCAGCTTACAGGCAGCCCAAGAGACCCAGTACTTC; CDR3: CASSLQAAQETQYF
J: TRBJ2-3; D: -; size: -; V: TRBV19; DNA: TGTGCCAGTAGCCCACGGACTAGGGGGGCTGGCGATGCGCAGTATTTT; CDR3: CASSPRTRGAGDAQYF
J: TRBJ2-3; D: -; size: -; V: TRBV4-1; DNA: TGCGCCAGCAGCCAAGATCACGGAGGTAGCGGAGGGGCTACGCAGTATTTT; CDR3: CASSQDHGGSGGATQYF
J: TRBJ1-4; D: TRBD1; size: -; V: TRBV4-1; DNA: TGCGCCAGCAGCCAAACAGGGGGCGGTGAAAAACTGTTTTTT; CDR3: CASSQTGGGEKLFF
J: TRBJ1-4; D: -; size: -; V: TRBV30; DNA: TGTGCCTGGAGCACGGGACATCAAATTGGAACTAATGAAAAACTGTTTTTT; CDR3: CAWSTGHQIGTNEKLFF
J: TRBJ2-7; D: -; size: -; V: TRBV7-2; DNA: TGTGCCAGCAGCTTTTCGGGAGTCGAGCAGTACTTC; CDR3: CASSFSGVEQYF
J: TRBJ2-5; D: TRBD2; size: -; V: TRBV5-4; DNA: TGTGCCAGCAGTTCCCCCGGACTAGCGGGAGGCGGGGAGACCCAGTACTTC; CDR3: CASSSPGLAGGGETQYF
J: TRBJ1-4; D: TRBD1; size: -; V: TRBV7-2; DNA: TGTGCCAGCAGCTTAGGCATGGGACAGGCTAATGAAAAACTGTTTTTT; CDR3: CASSLGMGQANEKLFF
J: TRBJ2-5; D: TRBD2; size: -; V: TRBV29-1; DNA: TGCAGCTCCTACGGGGGGGTAATAGGAGAGACCCAGTACTTC; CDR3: CSSYGGVIGETQYF
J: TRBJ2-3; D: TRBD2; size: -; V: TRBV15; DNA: TGTGCCACCAGCCGGGGACTAGCGGGAGGGACGGATACGCAGTATTTT; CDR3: CATSRGLAGGTDTQYF
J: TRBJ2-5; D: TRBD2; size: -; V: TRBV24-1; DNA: TGTGCCACCAGTGATTTTAATAGCGGGGGCCAAGAGACCCAGTACTTC; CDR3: CATSDFNSGGQETQYF
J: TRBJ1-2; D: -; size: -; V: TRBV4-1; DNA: TGCGCCAGCAGCCAAGGGGGCCAGGCGGACTATGGCTACACCTTC; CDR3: CASSQGGQADYGYTF
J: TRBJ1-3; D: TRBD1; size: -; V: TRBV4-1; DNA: TGCGCCAGCAGCCGTGGACAGGGCTTCGTCAGTTCGGGCATATATTTT; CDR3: CASSRGQGFVSSGIYF
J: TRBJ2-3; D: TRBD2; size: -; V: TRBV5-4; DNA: TGTGCCAGCAGCTTGGAACTAGCGGGAGGGGTAAGCACAGATACGCAGTATTTT; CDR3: CASSLELAGGVSTDTQYF
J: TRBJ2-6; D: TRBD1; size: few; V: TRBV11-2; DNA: TGTGCCAGCAGCTTAGGGACAGGCTCTGGGGCCAACGTCCTGACTTTC; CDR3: CASSLGTGSGANVLTF
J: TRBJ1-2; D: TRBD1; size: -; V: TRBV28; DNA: TGTGCCAGCAGTGTGCAGGGGGCCCGGGGCTACACCTTC; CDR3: CASSVQGARGYTF
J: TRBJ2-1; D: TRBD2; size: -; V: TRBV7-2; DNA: TGTGCCAGCAGACCCGGGAGGGGAGTACGAAGTGATGAGCAGTTCTTC; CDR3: CASRPGRGVRSDEQFF
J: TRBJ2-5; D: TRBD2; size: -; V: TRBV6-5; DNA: TGTGCCAGCAGAAACGGGGGGGAAGAGACCCAGTACTTC; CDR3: CASRNGGEETQYF
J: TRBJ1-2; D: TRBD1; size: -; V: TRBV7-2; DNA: TGTGCCAGCAGCACAGCCGGGACAGCCTCCTATGGCTACACCTTC; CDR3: CASSTAGTASYGYTF
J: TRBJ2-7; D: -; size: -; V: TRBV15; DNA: TGTGCCACCAGCAGAGATTTCAATACGGGAGCAGCCTACGAGCAGTACTTC; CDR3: CATSRDFNTGAAYEQYF
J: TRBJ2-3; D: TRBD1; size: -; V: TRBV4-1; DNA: TGCGCCAGCAGCCAGGGGGACAGGGGATTCTCAGATACGCAGTATTTT; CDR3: CASSQGDRGFSDTQYF
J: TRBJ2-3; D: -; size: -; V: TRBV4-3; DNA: TGCGCCAGCAGCCGGGGACGGGACACCAACACAGATACGCAGTATTTT; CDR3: CASSRGRDTNTDTQYF
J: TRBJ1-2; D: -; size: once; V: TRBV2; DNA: TGTGCCAGCAGTTGGGACACCTCCAACTATGGCTACACCTTC; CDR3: CASSWDTSNYGYTF
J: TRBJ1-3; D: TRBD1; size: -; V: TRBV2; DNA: TGTGCCAGCAGGCGACAGGGTCCGTCTGGAAACACCATATATTTT; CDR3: CASRRQGPSGNTIYF
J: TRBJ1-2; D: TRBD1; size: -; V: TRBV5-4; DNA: TGTGCCAGCAGCCTCCGGGGGACAGGGGGCTATGGCTACACCTTC; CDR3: CASSLRGTGGYGYTF
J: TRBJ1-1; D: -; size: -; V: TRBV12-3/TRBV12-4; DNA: TGTGCCAGCAGTCCCGGGCAGGGCTCTGAAGCTTTCTTT; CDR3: CASSPGQGSEAFF
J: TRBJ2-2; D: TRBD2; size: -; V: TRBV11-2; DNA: TGTGCCAGCAGCTTAGGGGCGGGAGGGGGCACCGGGGAGCTGTTTTTT; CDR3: CASSLGAGGGTGELFF
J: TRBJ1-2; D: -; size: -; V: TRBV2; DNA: TGTGCCAGCAGTGAAATGGTCACTGCGAACTATGGCTACACCTTC; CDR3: CASSEMVTANYGYTF